This T cell receptor (beta chain) was captured by sequencing in a study of cytomegalovirus exposure and HLA in healthy donors. Study as a whole: An earlier analysis identified under 130 million unique TCR beta sequences in some 180 million T cells.

PCR employed 60 Vbeta and 13 Jbeta primers. TCRdb's copy holds only in-frame clones and misses some; the assay was immunoSEQ multiplex PCR. Here the sample spans 100,000 to 150,000 clones, about 80% being singletons. A remark on this clone: The antigen is unknown.

Germline CDR1 LNHDA, CDR2 SQIVND (reference sequence). V lost 5 bases, J lost 3 bases, and 10 bases lay in between. The length of the CDR3 is 13 residues. Findings and limits, study-wide: Later analysis revealed greater clonal expansion in HLA-associated TCR beta chains than in equally common others. Cytomegalovirus-associated status was assigned to 164 TCR beta chains.

The sequence was collected from a young man in good health and CMV-seronegative. Sequencing used PBMCs. The genes are TRBV19 and TRBJ1-1, with no clear D. CDR3 protein: CASSPRRDTEAFF. The CDR3 bases are TGTGCCAGTAGTCCCCGACGGGACACTGAAGCTTTCTTT.